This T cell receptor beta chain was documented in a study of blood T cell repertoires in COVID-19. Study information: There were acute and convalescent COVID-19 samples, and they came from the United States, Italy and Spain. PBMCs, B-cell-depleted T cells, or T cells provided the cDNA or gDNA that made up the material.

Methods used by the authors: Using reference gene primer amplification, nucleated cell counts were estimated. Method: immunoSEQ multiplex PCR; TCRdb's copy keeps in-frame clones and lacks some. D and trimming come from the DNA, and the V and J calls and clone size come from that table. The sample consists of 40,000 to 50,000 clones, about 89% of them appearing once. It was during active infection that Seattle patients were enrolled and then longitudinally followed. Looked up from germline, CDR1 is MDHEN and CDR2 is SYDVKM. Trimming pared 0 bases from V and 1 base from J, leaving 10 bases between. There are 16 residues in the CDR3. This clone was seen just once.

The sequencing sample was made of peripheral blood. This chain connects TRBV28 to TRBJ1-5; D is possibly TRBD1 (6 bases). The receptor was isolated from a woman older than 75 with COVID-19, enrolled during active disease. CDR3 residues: CASSLWGAGSNQPQHF. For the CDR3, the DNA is TGTGCCAGCAGTTTATGGGGGGCCGGGAGCAATCAGCCCCAGCATTTT.